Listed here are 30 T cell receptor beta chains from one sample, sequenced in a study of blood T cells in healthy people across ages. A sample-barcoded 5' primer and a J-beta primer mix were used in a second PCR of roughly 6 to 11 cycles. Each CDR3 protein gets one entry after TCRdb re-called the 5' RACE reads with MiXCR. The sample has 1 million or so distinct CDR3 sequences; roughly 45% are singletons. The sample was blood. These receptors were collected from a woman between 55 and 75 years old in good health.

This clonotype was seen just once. The CDR3 sequence is CASSLIGEGQLGTDTQYF. The CDR3 DNA follows: TGTGCCAGCAGCTTAATCGGAGAGGGACAACTTGGCACAGATACGCAGTATTTT. This rearrangement joins TRBV7-3 to TRBJ2-3, with TRBD1 as a possible D gene (6 bases). V was pared by 1 base and J by 1 base, with 18 bases between. Germline CDR1 and CDR2: SGHTA and FQGTGA. This CDR3 contains 18 residues.

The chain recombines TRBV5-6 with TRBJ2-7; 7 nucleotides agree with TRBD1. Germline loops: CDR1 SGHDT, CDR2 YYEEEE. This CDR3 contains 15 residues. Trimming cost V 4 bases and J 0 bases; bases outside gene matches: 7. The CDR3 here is CASSPGQTYSYEQYF. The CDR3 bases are TGTGCCAGCAGCCCGGGACAGACCTACTCCTACGAGCAGTACTTC.

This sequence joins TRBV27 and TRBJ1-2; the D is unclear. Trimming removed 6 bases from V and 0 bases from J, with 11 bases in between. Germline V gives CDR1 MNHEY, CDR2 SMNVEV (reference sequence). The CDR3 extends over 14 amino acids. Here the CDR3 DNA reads TGTGCCAGCAGCCTCCTAAAGTCTAACTATGGCTACACCTTC. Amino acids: CASSLLKSNYGYTF.

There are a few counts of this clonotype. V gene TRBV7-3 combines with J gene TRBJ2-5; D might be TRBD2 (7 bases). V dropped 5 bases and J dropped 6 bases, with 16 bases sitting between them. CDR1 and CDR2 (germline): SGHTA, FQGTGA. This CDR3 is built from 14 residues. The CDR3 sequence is CASSPRGGSKTQYF. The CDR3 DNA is TGTGCCAGCAGCCCGAGGGGGGGTTCGAAGACCCAGTACTTC.

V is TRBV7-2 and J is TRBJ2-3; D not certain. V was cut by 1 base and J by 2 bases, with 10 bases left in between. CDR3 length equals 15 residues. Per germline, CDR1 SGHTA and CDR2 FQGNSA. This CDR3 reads CASSLGELVTDTQYF. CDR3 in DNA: TGTGCCAGCAGCTTAGGCGAGTTAGTCACAGATACGCAGTATTTT.

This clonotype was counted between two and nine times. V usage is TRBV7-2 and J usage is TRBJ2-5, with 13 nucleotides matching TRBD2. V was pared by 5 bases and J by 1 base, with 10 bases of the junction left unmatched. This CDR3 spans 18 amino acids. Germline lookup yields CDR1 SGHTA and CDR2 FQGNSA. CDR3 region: CASSPPPGTSGTQETQYF. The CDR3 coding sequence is TGTGCCAGCAGCCCACCCCCTGGGACTAGCGGGACCCAAGAGACCCAGTACTTC.

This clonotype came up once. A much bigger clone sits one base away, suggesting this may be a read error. In DNA form, the CDR3 reads TGTGCCAGCAGTTTCCCCGGGAGGCTCAATGAGCAGTACTTC. Its protein is CASSFPGRLNEQYF. This chain links TRBV12-3 or TRBV12-4 with TRBJ2-5; 7 bases fit TRBD2. The CDR3 is made up of 14 amino acids. The ends lost 3 bases at V and 11 bases at J; junction bases unmatched: 12.

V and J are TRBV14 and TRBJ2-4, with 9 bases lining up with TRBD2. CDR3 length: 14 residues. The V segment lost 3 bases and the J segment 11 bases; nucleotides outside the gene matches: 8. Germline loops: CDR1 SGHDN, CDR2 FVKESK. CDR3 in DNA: TGTGCCAGCAGCCAGGGGCGGGAGCGGGAGGTTCAGTACTTC. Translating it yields CASSQGREREVQYF.

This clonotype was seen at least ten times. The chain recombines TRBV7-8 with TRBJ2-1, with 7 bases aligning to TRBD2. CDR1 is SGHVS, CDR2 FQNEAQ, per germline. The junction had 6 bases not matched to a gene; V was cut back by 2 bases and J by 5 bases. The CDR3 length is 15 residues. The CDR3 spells CASSLTAGPNNEQFF. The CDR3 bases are TGTGCCAGCAGCTTAACAGCGGGACCTAACAATGAGCAGTTCTTC.

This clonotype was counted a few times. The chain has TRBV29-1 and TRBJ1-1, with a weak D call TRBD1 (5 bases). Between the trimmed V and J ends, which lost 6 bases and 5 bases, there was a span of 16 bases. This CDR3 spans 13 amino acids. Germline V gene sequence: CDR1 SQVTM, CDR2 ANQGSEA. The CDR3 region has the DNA TGCAGCGTCCGGGACCCCTATAGAACTGAAGCTTTCTTT. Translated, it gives CSVRDPYRTEAFF. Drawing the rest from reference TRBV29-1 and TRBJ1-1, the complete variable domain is SAVISQKPSRDICQRGTSLTIQCQVDSQVTMMFWYRQQPGQSLTLIATANQGSEATYESGFVIDKFPISRPNLTFSTLTVSNMSPEDSSIYLCSVRDPYRTEAFFGQGTRLTVV.

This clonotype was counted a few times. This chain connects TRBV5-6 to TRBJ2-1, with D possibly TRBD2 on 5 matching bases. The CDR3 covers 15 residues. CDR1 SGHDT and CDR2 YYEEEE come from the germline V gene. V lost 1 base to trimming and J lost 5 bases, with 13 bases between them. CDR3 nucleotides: TGTGCCAGCAGCTTGATACTAGGAAGCAACAATGAGCAGTTCTTC. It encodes CASSLILGSNNEQFF.

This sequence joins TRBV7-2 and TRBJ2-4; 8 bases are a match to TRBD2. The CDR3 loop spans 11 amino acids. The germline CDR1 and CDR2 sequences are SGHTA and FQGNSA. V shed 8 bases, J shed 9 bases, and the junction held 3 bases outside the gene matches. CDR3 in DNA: TGTGCCAGCGCCCTAGCGGGCATTCAGTACTTC. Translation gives CASALAGIQYF.

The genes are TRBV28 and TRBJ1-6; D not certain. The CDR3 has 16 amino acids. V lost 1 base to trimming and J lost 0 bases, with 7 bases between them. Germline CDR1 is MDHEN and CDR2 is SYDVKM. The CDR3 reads CASSLLPSSYNSPLHF. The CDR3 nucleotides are TGTGCCAGCAGTTTATTACCCAGCTCCTATAATTCACCCCTCCACTTT.

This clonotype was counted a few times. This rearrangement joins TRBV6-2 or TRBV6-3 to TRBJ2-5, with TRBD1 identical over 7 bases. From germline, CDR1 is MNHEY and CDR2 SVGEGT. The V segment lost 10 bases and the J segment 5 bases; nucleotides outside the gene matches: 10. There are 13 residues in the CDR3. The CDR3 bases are TGTGCCACCCATCGACAGGGAAGGGAGACCCAGTACTTC. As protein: CATHRQGRETQYF.

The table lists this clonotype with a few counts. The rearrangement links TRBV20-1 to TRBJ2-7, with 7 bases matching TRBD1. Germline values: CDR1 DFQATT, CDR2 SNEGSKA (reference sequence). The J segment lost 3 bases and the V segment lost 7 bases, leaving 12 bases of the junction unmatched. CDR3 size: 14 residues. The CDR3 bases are TGCAGTGTTCTCCCACGGGACAGTCTCTACGAGCAGTACTTC. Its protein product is CSVLPRDSLYEQYF.

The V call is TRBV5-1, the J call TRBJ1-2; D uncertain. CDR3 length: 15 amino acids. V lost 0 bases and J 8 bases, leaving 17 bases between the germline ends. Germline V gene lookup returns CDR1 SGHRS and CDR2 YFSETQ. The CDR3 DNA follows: TGCGCCAGCAGCTTGGCACGGCCGCTGGCTGAGGGCTACACCTTC. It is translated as CASSLARPLAEGYTF.

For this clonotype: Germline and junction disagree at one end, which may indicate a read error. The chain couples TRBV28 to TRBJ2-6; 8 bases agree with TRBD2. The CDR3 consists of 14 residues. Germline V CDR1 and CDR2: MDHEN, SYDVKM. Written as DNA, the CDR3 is TGTGCCAGCAGTTCCATCGGGGGGGCCAACGCCCTGACTTTC. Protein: CASSSIGGANALTF.

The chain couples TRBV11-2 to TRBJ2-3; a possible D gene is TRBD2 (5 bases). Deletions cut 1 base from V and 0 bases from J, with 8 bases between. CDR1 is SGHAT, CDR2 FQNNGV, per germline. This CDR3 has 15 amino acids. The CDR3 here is CASSLVERSTDTQYF. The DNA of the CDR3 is TGTGCCAGCAGCTTAGTCGAGCGGAGCACAGATACGCAGTATTTT.

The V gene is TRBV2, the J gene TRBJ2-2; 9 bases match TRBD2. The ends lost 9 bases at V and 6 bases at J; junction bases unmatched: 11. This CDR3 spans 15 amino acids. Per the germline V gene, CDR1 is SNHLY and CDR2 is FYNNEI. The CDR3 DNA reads TGTGCCAGTAGTATGCGGGAGGGCCTCGCCGGGGAGCTGTTTTTT. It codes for CASSMREGLAGELFF.

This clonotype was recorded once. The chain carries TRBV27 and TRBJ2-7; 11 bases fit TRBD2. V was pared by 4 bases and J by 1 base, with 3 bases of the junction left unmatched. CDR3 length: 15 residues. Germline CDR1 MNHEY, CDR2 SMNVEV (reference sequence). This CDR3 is CASSYLAGGSYEQYF. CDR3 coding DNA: TGTGCCAGCAGTTATCTAGCGGGAGGATCCTACGAGCAGTACTTC.

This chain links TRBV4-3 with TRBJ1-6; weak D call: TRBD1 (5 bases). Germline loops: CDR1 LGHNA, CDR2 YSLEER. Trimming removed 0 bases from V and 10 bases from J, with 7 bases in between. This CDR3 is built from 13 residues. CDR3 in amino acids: CASSQERGSPLHF. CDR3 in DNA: TGCGCCAGCAGCCAAGAAAGGGGATCACCCCTCCACTTT.

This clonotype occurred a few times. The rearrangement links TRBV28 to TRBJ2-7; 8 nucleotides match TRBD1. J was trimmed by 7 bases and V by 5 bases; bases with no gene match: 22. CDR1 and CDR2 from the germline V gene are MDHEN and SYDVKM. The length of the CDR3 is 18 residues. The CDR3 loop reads CASSGGTGIPRAYNEQYF. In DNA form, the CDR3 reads TGTGCCAGCAGTGGAGGGACAGGAATCCCACGGGCCTACAATGAGCAGTACTTC.

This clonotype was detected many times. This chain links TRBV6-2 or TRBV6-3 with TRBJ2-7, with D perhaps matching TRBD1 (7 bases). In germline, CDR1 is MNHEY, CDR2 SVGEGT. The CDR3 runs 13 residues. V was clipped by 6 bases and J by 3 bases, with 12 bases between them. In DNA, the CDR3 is TGTGCCAGCAGGCGGGACAGCCTCTACGAGCAGTACTTC. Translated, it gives CASRRDSLYEQYF.

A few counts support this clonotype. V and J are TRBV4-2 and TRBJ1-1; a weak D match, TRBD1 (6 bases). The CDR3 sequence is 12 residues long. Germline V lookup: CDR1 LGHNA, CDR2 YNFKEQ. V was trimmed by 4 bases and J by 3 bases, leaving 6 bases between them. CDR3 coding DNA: TGTGCCAGCAGCCCAGGGGACACTGAAGCTTTCTTT. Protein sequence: CASSPGDTEAFF.

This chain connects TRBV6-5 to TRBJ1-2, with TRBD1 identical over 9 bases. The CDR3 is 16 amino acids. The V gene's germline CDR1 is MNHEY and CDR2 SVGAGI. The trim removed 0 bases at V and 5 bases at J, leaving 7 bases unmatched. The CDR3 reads CASSYSMFGTGYGYTF. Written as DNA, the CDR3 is TGTGCCAGCAGTTACTCGATGTTTGGGACAGGGTATGGCTACACCTTC.

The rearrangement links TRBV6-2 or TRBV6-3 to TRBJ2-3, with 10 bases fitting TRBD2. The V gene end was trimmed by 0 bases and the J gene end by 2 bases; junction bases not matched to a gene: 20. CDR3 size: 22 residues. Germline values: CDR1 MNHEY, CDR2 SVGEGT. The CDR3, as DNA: TGTGCCAGCAGTTACTCGCTGGGGACTAGCGCCCGGGGTGAGCAGGTCACAGATACGCAGTATTTT. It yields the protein CASSYSLGTSARGEQVTDTQYF.

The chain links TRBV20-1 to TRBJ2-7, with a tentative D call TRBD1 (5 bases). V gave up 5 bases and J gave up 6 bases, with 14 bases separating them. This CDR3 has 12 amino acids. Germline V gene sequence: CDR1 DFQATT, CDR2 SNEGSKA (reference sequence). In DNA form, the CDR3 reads TGCAGTGCTCCCAGGGTTAAGAGCGAGCAGTACTTC. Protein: CSAPRVKSEQYF.

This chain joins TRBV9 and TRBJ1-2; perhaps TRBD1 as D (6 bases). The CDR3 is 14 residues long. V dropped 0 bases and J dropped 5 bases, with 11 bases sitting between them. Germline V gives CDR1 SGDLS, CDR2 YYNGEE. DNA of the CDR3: TGTGCCAGCAGCGTAGGAGCAGGGGCATATGGCTACACCTTC. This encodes CASSVGAGAYGYTF.

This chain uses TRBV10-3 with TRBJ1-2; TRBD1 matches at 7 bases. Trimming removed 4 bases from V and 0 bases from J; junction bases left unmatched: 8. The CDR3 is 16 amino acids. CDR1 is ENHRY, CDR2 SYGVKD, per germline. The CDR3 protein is CAISGQGQRANYGYTF. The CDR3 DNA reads TGTGCCATCAGTGGCCAGGGACAGAGAGCTAACTATGGCTACACCTTC.

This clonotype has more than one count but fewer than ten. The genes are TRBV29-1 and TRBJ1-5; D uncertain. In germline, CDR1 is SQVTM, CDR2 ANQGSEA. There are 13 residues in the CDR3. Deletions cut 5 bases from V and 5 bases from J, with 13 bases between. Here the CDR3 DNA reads TGCAGCGTTCATTCGAACAGATATCAGCCCCAGCATTTT. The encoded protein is CSVHSNRYQPQHF.